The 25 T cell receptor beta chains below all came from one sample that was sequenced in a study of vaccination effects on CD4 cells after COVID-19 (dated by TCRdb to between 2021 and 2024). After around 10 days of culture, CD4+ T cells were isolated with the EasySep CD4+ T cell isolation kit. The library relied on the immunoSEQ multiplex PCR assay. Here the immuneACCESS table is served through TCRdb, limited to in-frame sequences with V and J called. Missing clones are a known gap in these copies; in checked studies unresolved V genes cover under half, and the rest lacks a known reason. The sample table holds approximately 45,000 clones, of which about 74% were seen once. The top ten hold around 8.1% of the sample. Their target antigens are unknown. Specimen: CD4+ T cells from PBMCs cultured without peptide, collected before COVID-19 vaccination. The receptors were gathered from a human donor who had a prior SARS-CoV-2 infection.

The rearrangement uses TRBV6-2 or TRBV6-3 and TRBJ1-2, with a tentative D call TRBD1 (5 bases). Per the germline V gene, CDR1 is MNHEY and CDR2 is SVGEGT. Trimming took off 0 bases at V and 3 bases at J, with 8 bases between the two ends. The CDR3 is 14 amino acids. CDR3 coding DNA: TGTGCCAGCAGTTACTCAGCCAGGGACTATGGCTACACCTTC. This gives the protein CASSYSARDYGYTF.

The CDR3 DNA is TGTGCCAGCAGCTTAGGGGCTGGACAGACAAATTCACCCCTCCACTTT. The encoded protein is CASSLGAGQTNSPLHF. The chain is built from TRBV5-4 and TRBJ1-6, with D maybe TRBD1 (6 bases). The CDR3 totals 16 residues. The germline gives CDR1 SGHNT, CDR2 YYREEE (reference sequence). With 2 bases removed from V and 7 bases from J, the gap between germline ends came to 16 bases.

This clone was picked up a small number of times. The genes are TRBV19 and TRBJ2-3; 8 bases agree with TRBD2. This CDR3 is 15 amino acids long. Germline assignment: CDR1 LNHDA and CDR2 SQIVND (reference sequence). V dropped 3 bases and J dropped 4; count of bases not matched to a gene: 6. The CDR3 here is CASSIRAGASDTQYF. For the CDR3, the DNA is TGTGCCAGTAGTATCAGAGCGGGGGCGTCAGATACGCAGTATTTT.

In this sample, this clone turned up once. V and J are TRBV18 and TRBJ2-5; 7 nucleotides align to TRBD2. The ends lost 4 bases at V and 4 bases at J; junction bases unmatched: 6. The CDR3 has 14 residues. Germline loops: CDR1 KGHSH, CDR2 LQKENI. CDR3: CASSQGLVPETQYF. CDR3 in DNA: TGTGCCAGCTCACAAGGACTAGTTCCAGAGACCCAGTACTTC.

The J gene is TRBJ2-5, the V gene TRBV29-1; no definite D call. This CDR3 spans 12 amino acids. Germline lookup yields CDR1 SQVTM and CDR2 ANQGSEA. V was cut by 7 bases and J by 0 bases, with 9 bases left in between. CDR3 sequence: CSANKYQETQYF. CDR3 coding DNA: TGCAGCGCAAACAAGTACCAAGAGACCCAGTACTTC.

CDR3 loop: CAISQTNTEAFF. CDR3 nucleotide sequence: TGTGCCATCAGTCAGACGAACACTGAAGCTTTCTTT. V is TRBV10-3 and J is TRBJ1-1; no definite D call. This CDR3 comprises 12 residues. V was trimmed by 5 bases and J by 1 base, leaving 5 bases between them. Germline CDR1 and CDR2: ENHRY and SYGVKD.

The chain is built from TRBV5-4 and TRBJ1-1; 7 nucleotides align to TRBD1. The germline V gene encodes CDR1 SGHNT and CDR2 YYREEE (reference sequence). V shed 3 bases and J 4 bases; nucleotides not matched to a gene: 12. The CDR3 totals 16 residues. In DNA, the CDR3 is TGTGCCAGCAGCTCAAGAGTAGGGGGCACGGGCACTGAAGCTTTCTTT. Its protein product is CASSSRVGGTGTEAFF. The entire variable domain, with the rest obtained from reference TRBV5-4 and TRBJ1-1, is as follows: ETGVTQSPTHLIKTRGQQVTLRCSSQSGHNTVSWYQQALGQGPQFIFQYYREEENGRGNFPPRFSGLQFPNYSSELNVNALELDDSALYLCASSSRVGGTGTEAFFGQGTRLTVV.

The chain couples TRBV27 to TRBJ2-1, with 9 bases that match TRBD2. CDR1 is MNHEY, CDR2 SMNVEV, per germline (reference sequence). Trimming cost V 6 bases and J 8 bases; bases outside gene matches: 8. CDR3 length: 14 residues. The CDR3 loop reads CASSRLSGSHEQFF. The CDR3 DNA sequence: TGTGCCAGCAGCCGGCTTAGCGGGAGCCATGAGCAGTTCTTC.

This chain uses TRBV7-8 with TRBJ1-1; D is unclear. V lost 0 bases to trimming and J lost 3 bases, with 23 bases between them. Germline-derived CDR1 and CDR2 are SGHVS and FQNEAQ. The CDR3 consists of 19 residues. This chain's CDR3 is CASSLALTGRRKVDTEAFF. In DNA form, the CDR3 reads TGTGCCAGCAGCTTAGCCCTCACGGGCCGTCGGAAGGTGGACACTGAAGCTTTCTTT. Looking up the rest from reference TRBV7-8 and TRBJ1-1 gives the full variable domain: GAGVSQSPRYKVAKRGQDVALRCDPISGHVSLFWYQQALGQGPEFLTYFQNEAQLDKSGLPSDRFFAERPEGSVSTLKIQRTQQEDSAVYLCASSLALTGRRKVDTEAFFGQGTRLTVV.

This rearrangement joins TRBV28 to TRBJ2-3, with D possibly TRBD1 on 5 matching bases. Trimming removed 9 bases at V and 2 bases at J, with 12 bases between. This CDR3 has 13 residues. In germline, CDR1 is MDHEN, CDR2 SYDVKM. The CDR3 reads CASSGFYTDTQYF. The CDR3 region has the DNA TGTGCCAGTTCAGGGTTTTACACAGATACGCAGTATTTT.

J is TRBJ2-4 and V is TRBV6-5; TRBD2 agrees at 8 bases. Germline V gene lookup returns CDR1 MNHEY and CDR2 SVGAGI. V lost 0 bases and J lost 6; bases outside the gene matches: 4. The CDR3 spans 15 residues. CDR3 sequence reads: CASSYSASGLNIQYF. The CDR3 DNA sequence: TGTGCCAGCAGTTACTCGGCTAGCGGGTTAAACATTCAGTACTTC.

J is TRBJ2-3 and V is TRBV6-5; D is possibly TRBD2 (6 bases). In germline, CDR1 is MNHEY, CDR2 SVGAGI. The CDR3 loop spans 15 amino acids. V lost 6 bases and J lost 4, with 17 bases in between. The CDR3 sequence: CASSSPRLVPDTQYF. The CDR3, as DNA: TGTGCCAGCAGCTCCCCCCGACTAGTTCCAGATACGCAGTATTTT.

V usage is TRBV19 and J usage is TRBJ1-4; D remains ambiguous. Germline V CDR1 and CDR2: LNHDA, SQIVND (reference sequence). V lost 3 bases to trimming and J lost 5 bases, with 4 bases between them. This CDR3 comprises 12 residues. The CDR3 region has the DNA TGTGCCAGTAGTATGGGAAATGAAAAACTGTTTTTT. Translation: CASSMGNEKLFF.

In nucleotides, the CDR3 is TGTGCCAGCAGCTTAGCCTCCTACAATGAGCAGTTCTTC. This translates into CASSLASYNEQFF. This chain uses TRBV11-2 with TRBJ2-1; no reliable D call. V lost 1 base to trimming and J lost 0 bases, with 1 base between them. The length of the CDR3 is 13 residues. The germline V gene encodes CDR1 SGHAT and CDR2 FQNNGV.

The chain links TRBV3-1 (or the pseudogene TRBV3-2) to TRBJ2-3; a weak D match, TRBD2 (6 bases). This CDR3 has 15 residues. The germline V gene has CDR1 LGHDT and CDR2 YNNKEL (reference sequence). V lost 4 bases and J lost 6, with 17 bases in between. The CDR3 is CASSPGRGGTDTQYF. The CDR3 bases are TGTGCCAGCAGCCCCGGGCGAGGCGGGACGGATACGCAGTATTTT.

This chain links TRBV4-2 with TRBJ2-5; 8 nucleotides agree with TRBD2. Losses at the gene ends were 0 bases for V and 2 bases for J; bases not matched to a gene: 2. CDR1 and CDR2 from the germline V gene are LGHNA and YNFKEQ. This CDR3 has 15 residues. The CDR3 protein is CASSQETSGQETQYF. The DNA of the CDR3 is TGTGCCAGCAGCCAAGAAACTAGCGGTCAAGAGACCCAGTACTTC.

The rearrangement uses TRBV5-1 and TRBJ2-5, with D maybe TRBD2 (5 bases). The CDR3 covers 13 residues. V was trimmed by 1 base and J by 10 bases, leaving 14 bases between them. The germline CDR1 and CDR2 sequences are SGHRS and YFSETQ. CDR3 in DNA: TGCGCCAGCAGCTTGTCGGTTGCCGGGGACCAGTACTTC. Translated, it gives CASSLSVAGDQYF.

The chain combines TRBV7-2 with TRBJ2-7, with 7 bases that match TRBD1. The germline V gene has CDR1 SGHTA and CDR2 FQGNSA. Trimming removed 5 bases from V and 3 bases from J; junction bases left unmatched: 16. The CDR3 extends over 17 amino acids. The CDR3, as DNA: TGTGCCAGCAGCCCTTACTCGCCTCGGGACAGAAACTACGAGCAGTACTTC. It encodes CASSPYSPRDRNYEQYF.

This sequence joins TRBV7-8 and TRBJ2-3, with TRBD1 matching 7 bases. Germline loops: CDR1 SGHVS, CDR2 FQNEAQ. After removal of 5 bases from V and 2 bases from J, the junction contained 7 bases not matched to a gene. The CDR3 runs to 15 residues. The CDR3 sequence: CASSRGTAYTDTQYF. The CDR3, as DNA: TGTGCCAGCAGCCGAGGGACAGCATACACAGATACGCAGTATTTT.

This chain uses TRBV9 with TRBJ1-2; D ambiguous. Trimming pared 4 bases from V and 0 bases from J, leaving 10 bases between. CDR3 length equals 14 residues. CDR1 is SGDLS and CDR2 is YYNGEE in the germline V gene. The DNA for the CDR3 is TGTGCCAGCAGCCCCCTCTCTGCTAACTATGGCTACACCTTC. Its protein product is CASSPLSANYGYTF.

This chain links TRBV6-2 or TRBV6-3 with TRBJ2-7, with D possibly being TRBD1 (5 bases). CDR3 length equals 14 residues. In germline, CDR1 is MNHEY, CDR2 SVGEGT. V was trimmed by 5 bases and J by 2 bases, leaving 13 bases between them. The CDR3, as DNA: TGTGCCAGCAGTGGAGTCGCAGGGACCTACGAGCAGTACTTC. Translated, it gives CASSGVAGTYEQYF.

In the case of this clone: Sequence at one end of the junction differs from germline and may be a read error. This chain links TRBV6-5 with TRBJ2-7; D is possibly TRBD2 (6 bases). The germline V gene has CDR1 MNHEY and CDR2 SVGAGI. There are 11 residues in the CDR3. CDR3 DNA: TGTGCCAGCAGTTACTCGGGACTTGATTTCTTC. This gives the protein CASSYSGLDFF.

The CDR3 loop is CASSVSTGSYGYTF. DNA for the CDR3: TGTGCCAGCAGTGTTTCTACAGGGAGCTATGGCTACACCTTC. The chain carries TRBV2 and TRBJ1-2, with D perhaps matching TRBD1 (6 bases). The germline gives CDR1 SNHLY, CDR2 FYNNEI. V dropped 4 bases and J dropped 4 bases, with 13 bases sitting between them. The CDR3 has 14 amino acids.

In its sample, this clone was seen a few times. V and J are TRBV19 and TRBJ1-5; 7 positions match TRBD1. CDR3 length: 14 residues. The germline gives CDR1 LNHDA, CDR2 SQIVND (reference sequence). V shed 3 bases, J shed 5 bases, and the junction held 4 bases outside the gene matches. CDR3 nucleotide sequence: TGTGCCAGTAGTATCTCCAGGGGGGATCAGCCCCAGCATTTT. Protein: CASSISRGDQPQHF.

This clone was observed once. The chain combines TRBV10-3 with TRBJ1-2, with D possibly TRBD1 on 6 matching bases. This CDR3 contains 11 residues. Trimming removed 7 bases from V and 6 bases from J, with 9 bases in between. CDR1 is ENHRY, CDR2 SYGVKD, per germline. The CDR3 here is CAITAGDGYTF. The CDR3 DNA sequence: TGTGCCATCACGGCAGGGGATGGCTACACCTTC.